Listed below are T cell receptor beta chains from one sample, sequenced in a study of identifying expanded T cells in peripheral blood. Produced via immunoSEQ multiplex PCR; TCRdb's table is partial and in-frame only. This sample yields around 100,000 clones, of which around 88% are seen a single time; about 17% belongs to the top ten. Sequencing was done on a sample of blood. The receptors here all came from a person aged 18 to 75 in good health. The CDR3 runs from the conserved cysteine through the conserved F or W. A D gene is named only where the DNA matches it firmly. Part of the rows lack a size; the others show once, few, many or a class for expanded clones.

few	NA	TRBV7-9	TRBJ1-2	CASSLGGTGYTF	TGTGCCAGCAGCTTAGGGGGGACTGGCTACACCTTC
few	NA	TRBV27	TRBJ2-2	CASSLQQGRTGELFF	TGTGCCAGCAGTTTACAACAGGGGAGGACCGGGGAGCTGTTTTTT
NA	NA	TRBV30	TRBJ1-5	CAWSAGSNQPQHF	TGTGCCTGGAGTGCGGGTAGCAATCAGCCCCAGCATTTT
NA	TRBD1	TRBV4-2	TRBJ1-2	CASSLTGGSRGYTF	TGTGCCAGCAGCCTAACAGGGGGGAGCAGGGGCTACACCTTC
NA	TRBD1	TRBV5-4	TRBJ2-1	CASSLLQGRDEQFF	TGTGCCAGCAGCTTGTTACAGGGGCGGGATGAGCAGTTCTTC
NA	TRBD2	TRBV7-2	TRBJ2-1	CASSPQAGGWNEQFF	TGTGCCAGCAGCCCTCAAGCGGGGGGGTGGAATGAGCAGTTCTTC
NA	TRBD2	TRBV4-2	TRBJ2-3	CASSQDAGRGKSDTQYF	TGTGCCAGCAGCCAAGATGCCGGGCGGGGGAAGTCAGATACGCAGTATTTT
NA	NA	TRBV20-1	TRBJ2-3	CSARNGDTQYF	TGCAGTGCTAGAAACGGGGATACGCAGTATTTT
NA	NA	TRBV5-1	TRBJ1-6	CASSLDTANSPLHF	TGCGCCAGCAGCTTGGACACAGCTAATTCACCCCTCCACTTT
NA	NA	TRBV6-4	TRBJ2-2	CASRKQAANTGELFF	TGTGCCAGCAGAAAGCAGGCTGCGAACACCGGGGAGCTGTTTTTT
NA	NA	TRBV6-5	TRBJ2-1	CASSYSLPSEQFF	TGTGCCAGCAGTTACTCCCTGCCCAGTGAGCAGTTCTTC
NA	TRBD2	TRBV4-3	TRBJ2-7	CASSQSLENSGGYEQYF	TGCGCCAGCAGCCAAAGTCTCGAGAATAGCGGGGGGTACGAGCAGTACTTC
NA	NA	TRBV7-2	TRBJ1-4	CASSPDEGSGEKLFF	TGTGCCAGCAGCCCCGATGAGGGCTCGGGTGAAAAACTGTTTTTT
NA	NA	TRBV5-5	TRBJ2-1	CASSLGGLLSYNEQFF	TGTGCCAGCAGCTTGGGTGGGCTTCTTTCCTACAATGAGCAGTTCTTC
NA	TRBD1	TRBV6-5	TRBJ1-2	CASSGLTGGYTF	TGTGCCAGCAGTGGTCTGACAGGGGGCTACACCTTC
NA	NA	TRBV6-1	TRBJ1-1	CASSFRRTNTEAFF	TGTGCCAGCAGTTTTCGGCGGACGAACACTGAAGCTTTCTTT
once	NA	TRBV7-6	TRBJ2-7	CASSLVGSQGHYEQYF	TGTGCCAGCAGCTTAGTAGGGTCCCAAGGGCACTACGAGCAGTACTTC
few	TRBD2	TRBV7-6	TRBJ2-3	CASSFSGGRTDTQYF	TGTGCCAGCAGCTTTAGCGGGGGCCGCACAGATACGCAGTATTTT